The clone carrying this T cell receptor (beta chain) is judged medium-sized. The data were obtained in a study of tumor-infiltrating lymphocytes in localized non-small cell lung cancer. TCRdb's table, derived via immunoSEQ multiplex PCR, lists solely in-frame clones and lacks some. The sample shows 5,000 to 6,000 clones, approximately 66% of them seen only once. The V end was cut by 1 base, the J end by 5 bases, with 10 bases between. Germline lookup yields CDR1 SGHVS and CDR2 FNYEAQ. The CDR3 extends over 14 amino acids. The TCR comes from a human donor with non-small cell lung cancer. The chain is built from TRBV7-6 and TRBJ2-3; D possibly corresponds to TRBD2 (5 bases). The sample comprised uninvolved lung tissue not adjacent to the tumor. DNA of the CDR3: TGTGCCAGCAGCTTAGACGGGATTCTAGATACGCAGTATTTT. It is translated as CASSLDGILDTQYF.